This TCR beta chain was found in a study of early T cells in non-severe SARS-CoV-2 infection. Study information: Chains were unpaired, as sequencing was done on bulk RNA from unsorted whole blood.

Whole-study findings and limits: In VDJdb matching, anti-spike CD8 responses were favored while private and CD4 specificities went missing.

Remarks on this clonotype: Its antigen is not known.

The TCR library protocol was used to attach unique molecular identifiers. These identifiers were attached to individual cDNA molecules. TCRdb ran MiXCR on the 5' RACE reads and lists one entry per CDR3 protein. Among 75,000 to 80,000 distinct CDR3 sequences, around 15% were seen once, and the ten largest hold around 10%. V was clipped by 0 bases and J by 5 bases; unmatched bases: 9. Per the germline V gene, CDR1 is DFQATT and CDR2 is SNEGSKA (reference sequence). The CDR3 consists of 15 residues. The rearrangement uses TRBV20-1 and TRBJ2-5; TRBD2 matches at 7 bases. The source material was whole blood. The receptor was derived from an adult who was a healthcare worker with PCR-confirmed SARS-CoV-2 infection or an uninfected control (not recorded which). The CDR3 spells CSARDPAGDSETQYF. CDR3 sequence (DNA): TGCAGTGCTAGAGATCCGGCGGGAGATAGCGAGACCCAGTACTTC.